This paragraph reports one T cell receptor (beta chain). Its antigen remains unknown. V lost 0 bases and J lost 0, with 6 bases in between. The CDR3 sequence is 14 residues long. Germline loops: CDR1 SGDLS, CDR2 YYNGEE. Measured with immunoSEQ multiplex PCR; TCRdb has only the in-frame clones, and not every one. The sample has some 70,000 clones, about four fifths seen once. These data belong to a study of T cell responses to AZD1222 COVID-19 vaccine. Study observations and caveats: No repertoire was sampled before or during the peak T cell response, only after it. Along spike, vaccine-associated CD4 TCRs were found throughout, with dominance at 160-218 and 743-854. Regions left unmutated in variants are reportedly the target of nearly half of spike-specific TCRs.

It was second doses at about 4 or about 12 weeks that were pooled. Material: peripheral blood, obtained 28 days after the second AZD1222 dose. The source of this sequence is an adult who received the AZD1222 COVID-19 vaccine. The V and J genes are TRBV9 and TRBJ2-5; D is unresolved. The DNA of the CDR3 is TGTGCCAGCAGCGTAGGTTCGTACCAAGAGACCCAGTACTTC. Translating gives CASSVGSYQETQYF.